Reported below is one T cell receptor (beta chain). The entry originates in a study of chemoradiotherapy in HPV16-positive cancers. Profiling relied on immunoSEQ multiplex PCR, and the TCRdb table lists in-frame clones only, not all of them. The sample contains 7,900 or so clones, about 84% of which appear only once. The V gene lost 4 bases and the J gene lost 5 bases, with 15 bases spanning the gap. The CDR3 covers 14 residues. Germline V gene sequence: CDR1 SGDLS, CDR2 YYNGEE. This specimen was collected from a patient who underwent chemoradiotherapy. This sequence joins TRBV9 and TRBJ1-1; maybe TRBD1 (6 bases). The clonotype was recovered from a human donor with HPV-associated anogenital cancer. CDR3 loop: CASSPRQAGTEAFF. The CDR3 nucleotides are TGTGCCAGCAGCCCACGACAGGCCGGGACTGAAGCTTTCTTT.